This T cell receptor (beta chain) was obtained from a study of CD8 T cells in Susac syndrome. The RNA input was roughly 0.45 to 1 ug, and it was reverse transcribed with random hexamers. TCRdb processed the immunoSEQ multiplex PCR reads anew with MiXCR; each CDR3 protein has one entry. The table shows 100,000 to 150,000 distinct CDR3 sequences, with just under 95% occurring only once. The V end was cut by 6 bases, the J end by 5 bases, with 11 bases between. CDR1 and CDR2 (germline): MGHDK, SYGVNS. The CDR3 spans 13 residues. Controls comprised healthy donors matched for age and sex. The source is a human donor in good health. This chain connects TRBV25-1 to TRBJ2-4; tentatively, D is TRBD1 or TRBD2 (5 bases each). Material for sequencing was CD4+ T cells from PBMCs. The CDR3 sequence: CASSLGTENIQYF. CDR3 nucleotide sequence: TGTGCCAGCAGCCTCGGGACGGAAAACATTCAGTACTTC. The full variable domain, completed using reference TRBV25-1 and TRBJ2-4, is EADIYQTPRYLVIGTGKKITLECSQTMGHDKMYWYQQDPGMELHLIHYSYGVNSTEKGDLSSESTVSRIRTEHFPLTLESARPSHTSQYLCASSLGTENIQYFGAGTRLSVL.